This TCR beta chain was sequenced in a study of graft-versus-host responses after intestinal transplantation. Across the study: Multivisceral, liver-intestinal, or isolated intestinal transplants were received by the recipients. For around three years after anti-thymocyte globulin induction, all recipients took tacrolimus and steroids.

Clones were read by immunoSEQ multiplex PCR, and TCRdb kept only the in-frame ones, dropping some. The sample shows roughly 15,000 clones, around 40% of them seen only once. Study results and limitations: Patients who carried graft-donor T cell macrochimerism also had high graft-versus-host to host-versus-graft clonal ratios in their allografts.

The authors seeded roughly 200,000 CFSE-labeled responder cells together with roughly 200,000 irradiated stimulator cells tagged with violet dye. Per the germline V gene, CDR1 is SNHLY and CDR2 is FYNNEI. The CDR3 is 11 residues long. The V gene lost 5 bases and the J gene lost 6 bases, with 6 bases spanning the gap. The material was alloreactive CD4+ T cells from a mixed lymphocyte reaction culture, obtained before intestinal transplant. Sample subset: CFSE-low proliferating T cells sorted from roughly six-day pre-transplant mixed lymphocyte reaction (GvH or HvG direction). The V gene is TRBV2, the J gene TRBJ2-3; D unresolved. The sequence came from a human patient who received an intestinal transplant. The CDR3 spells CASSTRDTQYF. In DNA, the CDR3 is TGTGCCAGCAGTACGAGGGATACGCAGTATTTT.